This TCR beta chain emerged from a study of beta chain features in type 1 diabetes. Findings of the study overall: VDJ junctions from patients with type 1 diabetes contained fewer insertions and more deletions. All four CD4+ subsets of Type 1 diabetes patients contained TCRB CDR3s that were moderately but significantly shorter. Still unanswered here is whether HLA type influences TCRB rearrangement.

The CDR3 is 15 amino acids. V lost 6 bases and J 0 bases, leaving 12 bases between the germline ends. Germline lookup yields CDR1 MNHEY and CDR2 SMNVEV (reference sequence). The sample holds a few counts of this clone. The antigen remains unidentified. The authors reverse transcribed all of the isolated RNA, so sequencing captured expressed TCRB transcripts. Clones were read by immunoSEQ multiplex PCR, and TCRdb kept only the in-frame ones, dropping some. The sample includes roughly 730,000 clones, 13% of them seen just once. A CD45RO/CCR7/CD25/CD127/CD95/CD27 panel sorted naive, central memory, regulatory and stem cell-like memory CD4+ cells. Sorting gave populations that all exceeded 95% purity.

The V call is TRBV27, the J call TRBJ1-5; D not certain. The origin of this receptor is a man between 18 and 29 years old with type 1 diabetes. Sequences were obtained from naive CD4+ T cells from blood. CDR3 sequence: CASRIGGGSNQPQHF. The CDR3 DNA reads TGTGCCAGCAGGATAGGAGGCGGTAGCAATCAGCCCCAGCATTTT.